The 15 T cell receptor beta chains below were found in one sample sequenced in a study of read filtering for tumor transcriptome and immune sequencing. The library was built from 400 ng RNA with molecular barcoded adaptors for alpha/delta and beta/gamma chains. TCRdb processed the reads anew with MiXCR; each CDR3 protein has one entry. The sample records roughly 38,000 distinct CDR3 sequences, more than 13% being singletons. Sample: a population of CD138-negative cells sorted from bone marrow. The receptors shown here come from a donor at least 40 years old with multiple myeloma.

Comment on this clonotype: This could be a read error, since a much larger clone is one nucleotide away. V is TRBV5-4 and J is TRBJ2-2; D possibly corresponds to TRBD2 (5 bases). CDR1 is SGHNT, CDR2 YYREEE, per germline (reference sequence). The CDR3 has 17 amino acids. Trimming cost V 6 bases and J 2 bases, with 20 bases left between them. This chain's CDR3 is CASTPGIWRSNTGELFF. For the CDR3, the DNA is TGTGCCAGCACCCCGGGGATCTGGCGTTCAAACACCGGGGAGCTGTTTTTT.

This clonotype was observed at least ten times. The chain uses TRBV18 and TRBJ2-4; 10 positions match TRBD1. In germline, CDR1 is KGHSH, CDR2 LQKENI. CDR3 size: 13 residues. Germline trimming cut 3 bases from V and 11 bases from J; bases unmatched to any gene: 4. The CDR3 DNA is TGTGCCAGCTCACCCCAGGACAGGGGGTTTCAGTACTTC. Translating it yields CASSPQDRGFQYF.

By share, this clonotype counts as medium-sized. The rearrangement joins TRBV7-2 to TRBJ2-3, with 9 bases that match TRBD2. With 5 bases clipped from V and 2 bases from J, the junction kept 2 bases outside the gene matches. Per the germline V gene, CDR1 is SGHTA and CDR2 is FQGNSA. This CDR3 has 14 residues. CDR3 region: CASSASGNTDTQYF. CDR3 nucleotide sequence: TGTGCCAGCAGCGCTAGCGGGAACACAGATACGCAGTATTTT.

This clonotype ranks as medium-sized. The chain joins TRBV7-8 to TRBJ2-1; D call uncertain. The germline CDR1 and CDR2 sequences are SGHVS and FQNEAQ. V lost 4 bases, J lost 6 bases, and 16 bases lay in between. CDR3 length: 15 amino acids. CDR3: CASSSTPPVRNEQFF. CDR3 bases: TGTGCCAGCAGCTCCACCCCCCCTGTCCGCAATGAGCAGTTCTTC.

This clonotype has at least ten counts. The V gene is TRBV3-1, the J gene TRBJ2-7; D is unresolved. This CDR3 comprises 11 residues. From germline, CDR1 is LGHDT and CDR2 YNNKEL (reference sequence). The ends were cut back, 3 bases at V and 4 bases at J, with 4 bases in the middle. CDR3 bases: TGTGCCAGCAGCCAGCATTACGAGCAGTACTTC. Its protein is CASSQHYEQYF.

The chain links TRBV11-3 to TRBJ2-1, with D perhaps given as TRBD1 or TRBD2 (5 bases each). V shed 4 bases and J shed 9 bases, with 16 bases lying between them. The germline V gene has CDR1 SGHNT and CDR2 YENEEA. The CDR3 is 14 residues long. The CDR3, as DNA: TGTGCCAGCAGCTCCCGGCGTCGGGGCAGTGAGCAGTTCTTC. Its protein product is CASSSRRRGSEQFF.

This clonotype has at least ten counts. V gene TRBV11-2 combines with J gene TRBJ2-2, with 7 bases lining up with TRBD2. Germline lookup yields CDR1 SGHAT and CDR2 FQNNGV. The V gene end was trimmed by 4 bases and the J gene end by 3 bases; junction bases not matched to a gene: 8. The CDR3 has 16 residues. The DNA of the CDR3 is TGTGCCAGCAGCTCCCACCCTAGCGGTTACACCGGGGAGCTGTTTTTT. As protein: CASSSHPSGYTGELFF.

With respect to this clonotype: A read error may account for a junction end that differs from germline. This chain joins TRBV11-2 and TRBJ2-7, with a possible D match to TRBD2 (5 bases). The CDR3 covers 12 residues. The germline CDR1 and CDR2 sequences are SGHAT and FQNNGV. DNA of the CDR3: TGTGCCAGCAGCTCGGGAAACTACGAGCATTACTTC. Its protein product is CASSSGNYEHYF.

With respect to this clonotype: One base separates it from a far larger clone, so it is likely a read error. This chain joins TRBV11-1 and TRBJ2-1; TRBD1 is a possible D gene (6 bases). Per the germline V gene, CDR1 is SGHAT and CDR2 is FQDESV (reference sequence). The CDR3 covers 13 residues. Trimming left V 8 bases short and J 6 bases short, with 14 bases between. Here the CDR3 reads CASGRGRGNEQFF. In DNA form, the CDR3 reads TGTGCCAGCGGCCGAGGCAGGGGCAATGAGCAGTTCTTC.

This clonotype was detected many times. The V and J genes are TRBV19 and TRBJ1-1; D unclear. The CDR3 runs 16 residues. Germline CDR1 reads LNHDA; CDR2 reads SQIVND (reference sequence). V shed 7 bases and J shed 1 base, with 19 bases lying between them. This chain's CDR3 is CASTPPSGRRNTEAFF. The CDR3 DNA reads TGTGCCAGTACCCCCCCCTCAGGACGGAGGAACACTGAAGCTTTCTTT.

Note on this clonotype: No conserved phenylalanine or tryptophan ends this CDR3, so it is likely a read error. The J gene is TRBJ2-7, the V gene TRBV29-1, with a weak D call TRBD1 (6 bases). The CDR3 sequence is 14 residues long. Looked up from germline, CDR1 is SQVTM and CDR2 is ANQGSEA. Deletions cut 5 bases from V and 0 bases from J, with 14 bases between. In nucleotides, the CDR3 is TGCAGCGTTTGGGACACCTCAAGCTCCTACGAGCAGTACCTC. It specifies CSVWDTSSSYEQYL.

The sample holds a few counts of this clonotype. One base away lies a much larger clone, so this may be a sequencing read error. The J gene is TRBJ2-1, the V gene TRBV6-6; D remains ambiguous. Germline V CDR1 and CDR2: MNHNY, SVGAGI (reference sequence). The CDR3 is 11 residues long. The CDR3 reads CASTMGNERFF. The CDR3 DNA reads TGTGCCAGTACGATGGGTAATGAGCGGTTCTTC.

This clonotype has ten or more counts. V gene TRBV5-1 combines with J gene TRBJ2-3, with no clear D. Trimming removed 4 bases at V and 5 bases at J, with 8 bases between. Germline V gives CDR1 SGHRS, CDR2 YFSETQ. The CDR3 is 12 residues long. In DNA, the CDR3 is TGCGCCAGCAGCCCGACCCGAGATACGCAGTATTTT. It codes for CASSPTRDTQYF. The full variable domain, in which reference TRBV5-1 and TRBJ2-3 provide the parts outside the CDR3, is KAGVTQTPRYLIKTRGQQVTLSCSPISGHRSVSWYQQTPGQGLQFLFEYFSETQRNKGNFPGRFSGRQFSNSRSEMNVSTLELGDSALYLCASSPTRDTQYFGPGTRLTVL.

This clonotype has a count of ten or more. The chain links TRBV20-1 to TRBJ2-7; D gene ambiguous. Germline V lookup: CDR1 DFQATT, CDR2 SNEGSKA (reference sequence). The ends were cut back, 6 bases at V and 0 bases at J, with 15 bases in the middle. The CDR3 is 14 amino acids. CDR3 sequence: CSASTTPSSYEQYF. The CDR3 DNA is TGCAGTGCCTCTACGACACCGAGCTCCTACGAGCAGTACTTC.

The chain links TRBV20-1 to TRBJ2-3; 7 nucleotides match TRBD1. Per the germline V gene, CDR1 is DFQATT and CDR2 is SNEGSKA (reference sequence). This CDR3 region has 15 residues. Trimming at V came to 3 bases and at J to 6 bases, leaving 12 bases not matched to a gene. The CDR3 protein is CSASTLGGNDDTQYF. CDR3 nucleotides: TGCAGTGCTAGCACGTTAGGGGGCAATGACGATACGCAGTATTTT.